These 6 T cell receptor beta chains originate from one sample sequenced in a study of CD8 T cells in Susac syndrome. An amount of RNA that ranged from roughly 0.45 to 1 ug was reverse transcribed with random hexamers. TCRdb re-called the immunoSEQ multiplex PCR reads through MiXCR, storing one row per CDR3 protein. Of about 160,000 distinct CDR3 sequences in the sample, less than 95% were seen once. The sample comprised CD4+ T cells from PBMCs. These receptors all stem from a human donor with multiple sclerosis.

The chain employs TRBV20-1 and TRBJ1-5; D remains unclear. This CDR3 has 12 amino acids. V shed 5 bases and J shed 0 bases, with 5 bases lying between them. CDR1 is DFQATT and CDR2 is SNEGSKA in the germline V gene (reference sequence). CDR3 nucleotides: TGCAGTGCTGGATATAGCAATCAGCCCCAGCATTTT. It yields the protein CSAGYSNQPQHF.

This sequence joins TRBV6-1 and TRBJ2-5, with 8 bases matching TRBD1. The CDR3 is made up of 15 amino acids. Germline CDR1 and CDR2: MNHNS and SASEGT. V lost 4 bases, J lost 2 bases, and 6 bases stayed unmatched. The CDR3 protein is CASSGQGNGQETQYF. The DNA for the CDR3 is TGTGCCAGCAGTGGACAGGGGAACGGACAAGAGACCCAGTACTTC.

The chain combines TRBV27 with TRBJ2-7, with D possibly matching TRBD1 (6 bases). Germline V CDR1 and CDR2: MNHEY, SMNVEV (reference sequence). The CDR3 sequence is 13 residues long. Trimming stripped 3 bases from V and 3 bases from J, with 9 bases between. The CDR3 bases are TGTGCCAGCAGTTTCCTGGACAGCTACGAGCAGTACTTC. Residues: CASSFLDSYEQYF.

This clonotype was seen a few times. This chain connects TRBV11-2 to TRBJ2-6, with D possibly TRBD1 on 5 matching bases. Germline-derived CDR1 and CDR2 are SGHAT and FQNNGV. The CDR3 spans 14 residues. V was cut by 6 bases and J by 10 bases, with 16 bases left in between. The CDR3 sequence is CASRPRRGQNVLTF. CDR3 coding DNA: TGTGCCAGCAGACCTCGTAGGGGCCAGAACGTCCTGACTTTC.

The chain joins TRBV7-9 to TRBJ1-4, with D perhaps TRBD1 (6 bases). Germline V gene sequence: CDR1 SEHNR, CDR2 FQNEAQ (reference sequence). Trimming stripped 5 bases from V and 5 bases from J, with 12 bases between. This CDR3 spans 14 amino acids. CDR3 residues: CASSTRQDNEKLFF. In DNA, the CDR3 is TGTGCCAGCAGCACTCGACAGGACAATGAAAAACTGTTTTTT.

The V call is TRBV20-1, the J call TRBJ2-1; TRBD2 aligns across 7 bases. Unmatched junction bases numbered 7, after V lost 0 bases and J lost 5 bases. The CDR3 spans 15 residues. Germline loops: CDR1 DFQATT, CDR2 SNEGSKA (reference sequence). CDR3 sequence reads: CSARDGASGNNEQFF. The DNA for the CDR3 is TGCAGTGCTAGAGATGGGGCTAGCGGAAACAATGAGCAGTTCTTC.